This TCR beta chain emerged from a study of PD-1 blockade in classical Hodgkin lymphoma (TCRdb year 2020). Regarding the study in general: Nivolumab dosing was 3 mg/kg intravenously every 2 weeks, continuing until either disease progression or unacceptable toxicity. The study used TCR beta sequencing and CyTOF to define a peripheral blood immune signature of response to PD-1 blockade in classical Hodgkin lymphoma.

As for this clone: Its antigen has not been determined. The input lacks base qualities; no much larger clone sits a single base away.

Overall study results and their limits: The study was restricted to a single clinical trial cohort, and the causes of repertoire differences, possibly disease activity or prior therapy, were left undefined. CD4+ but not CD8+ TCR diversity rose significantly by C4D1 (p=0.0027 vs p=0.16), most apparent in complete responders (p=0.02). Lower diversity was observed in patients in whom nivolumab was started less than 1 year after ASCT, and these patients were excluded from later analyses so that confounding by immune reconstitution would be avoided. Baseline diversity similar to that of newly diagnosed patients was observed in trial patients achieving complete response, whereas significantly lower diversity was observed in partial responders and progressors. Newly diagnosed patients were reported to have lower baseline TCR diversity than healthy donors, and relapsed/refractory patients were reported to have lower baseline TCR diversity still.

Genomic DNA was extracted with the Qiagen DNeasy kit from unsorted PBMCs and from negatively selected CD4+ and CD8+ fractions. TCR beta CDR3 regions were amplified by immunoSEQ multiplex PCR using primers annealing to V and J segments. A synthetic immune receptor repertoire was used to minimize amplification bias, and remaining bias was computationally removed after sequencing. As for the authors' bioinformatics: Custom Python scripts were used to quantify repertoire diversity as the Shannon entropy index. Unsorted, CD4+ and CD8+ repertoires were analyzed separately, except in combined analyses where CD4+ and CD8+ sequences were merged in silico. Clonal expansion was defined as a frequency increase of at least 2-fold after treatment compared with C1D1, and clones undetected at baseline were assigned a pseudocount of 0.5. Singleton clones were defined as clones with 0 or 1 copy at C1D1, and non-singleton clones were defined as clones with 2 or more copies. Clones expanded in unsorted samples were assigned a CD4+, CD8+ or unknown annotation through matching of protein sequences in sorted samples from the same patient. Wilcoxon tests were applied to paired samples to test diversity changes from C1D1 to C4D1. TCRdb stores this immuneACCESS table with in-frame sequences only. Part of the clones is absent; in the studies checked, under half of the shortfall reflects unresolved V genes, and no reason is known for the rest. Clonal size and the V and J genes are those of that table, whereas D and trimming came from the DNA. In this sample the table shows tens of thousands of clones, 70% to 90% of which occur a single time. The top ten constitute 6.5% to 9% of the sample.

The CDR3, from cysteine to phenylalanine, totals 14 residues. Only CDR3 DNA remains: 42 bases, in frame from the first base. The germline V gene (reference sequence) supplies CDR1 MNHNY and CDR2 SVGAGI. V is reduced by 6 bases and J by 5 bases, leaving a spacing of 17 bases between them. The meaning of the sample's time point label: cycle 4 day 1 (C4D1), after more than five weeks of nivolumab. Relapse after autologous stem cell transplantation had occurred in all trial patients, and cohorts A, B and C were distinguished by prior brentuximab vedotin exposure. The trial cohort comprised 56 patients with relapsed/refractory classical Hodgkin lymphoma whose best overall responses were complete response, partial response or progressive disease. In the multi-cohort phase II CheckMate 205 trial, trial patients received single-agent nivolumab. An independent review committee assessed best overall response by applying the 2007 International Working Group response criteria. Trial PBMCs were collected just before the start of nivolumab (C1D1) and during therapy at cycle 2 day 1 and cycle 4 day 1. After peripheral blood was drawn into 8 mL Vacutainer Cell Preparation Tubes, PBMCs were isolated by centrifugation and then cryopreserved.

The rearranged segments are TRBV6-6 and TRBJ2-7; the D gene assignment is perhaps TRBD1 or TRBD2, with each matching 5 bases. Sequences were derived from peripheral blood mononuclear cells (PBMCs), sampled before the fourth cycle of nivolumab. The clonotype comes from a human donor with classical Hodgkin lymphoma. CDR3 loop: CASRGRAVAHEQYF. The DNA sequence is as follows: TGTGCCAGCAGGGGACGCGCTGTTGCCCACGAGCAGTACTTC.